The clone carrying this T cell receptor beta chain was picked up one time. Its antigen is unidentified. The sample is drawn from a study of cytomegalovirus exposure and HLA in healthy donors. About the study: The study placed 70% to 85% of its 398 genotyped donors in the Caucasian-associated ancestry cluster.

Primers included in the PCR were 60 Vbeta and 13 Jbeta primers. Method: immunoSEQ multiplex PCR; TCRdb's copy keeps in-frame clones and lacks some. The sample includes 100,000 to 150,000 clones, approximately 80% seen only once; the top ten take 2% to 2.5%. Findings and caveats of the study: One variant, a missense change in DCLRE1C, was linked in a later analysis to TCR beta V- and J-gene trimming. A later analysis associated 15,000 to 20,000 TCR beta sequences with HLA alleles at a 0.05 false discovery rate. In a later analysis, the majority of CMV-associated beta chains seemingly showed HLA restriction.

The germline V and J ends were trimmed by 0 bases and 6 bases, with 8 bases remaining between them. Germline values: CDR1 GTSNPN, CDR2 SVGIG (reference sequence). This CDR3 is 12 amino acids long. Sequencing used PBMCs. The TCR sequence derives from a middle-aged woman in good health and CMV-seronegative. The chain is built from TRBV30 and TRBJ1-2; a weak D match, TRBD1 (5 bases). This chain's CDR3 is CAWSVNRHGYTF. The CDR3 bases are TGTGCCTGGAGTGTAAACAGGCATGGCTACACCTTC. Variable domain in full (rest from reference TRBV30 and TRBJ1-2): SQTIHQWPATLVQPVGSPLSLECTVEGTSNPNLYWYRQAAGRGLQLLFYSVGIGQISSEVPQNLSASRPQDRQFILSSKKLLLSDSGFYLCAWSVNRHGYTFGSGTRLTVV.